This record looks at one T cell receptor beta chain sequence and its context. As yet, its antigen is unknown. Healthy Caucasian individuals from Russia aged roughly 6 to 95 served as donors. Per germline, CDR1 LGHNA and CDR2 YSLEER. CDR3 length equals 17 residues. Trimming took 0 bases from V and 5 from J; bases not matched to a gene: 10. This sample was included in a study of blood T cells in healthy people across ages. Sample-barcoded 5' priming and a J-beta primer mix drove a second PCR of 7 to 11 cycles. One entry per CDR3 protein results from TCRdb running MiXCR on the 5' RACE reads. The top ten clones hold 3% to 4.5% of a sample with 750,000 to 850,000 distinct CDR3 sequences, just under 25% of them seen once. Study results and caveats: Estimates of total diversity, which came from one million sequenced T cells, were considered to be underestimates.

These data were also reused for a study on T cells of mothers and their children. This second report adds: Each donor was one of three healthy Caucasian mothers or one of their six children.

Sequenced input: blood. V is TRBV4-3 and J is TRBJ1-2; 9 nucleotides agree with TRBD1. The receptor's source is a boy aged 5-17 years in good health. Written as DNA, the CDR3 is TGCGCCAGCAGCCAAGATCCCGCGGGACAGGGCCTTTATGGCTACACCTTC. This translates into CASSQDPAGQGLYGYTF.